This entry concerns a single T cell receptor (beta chain). Its antigen remains unidentified. Though probably carrying unrecorded immune exposures, donors were nominally healthy at sampling. PCR was performed using 60 Vbeta and 13 Jbeta primers. Repertoires were generated with immunoSEQ multiplex PCR, while TCRdb's copy carries only in-frame clones and drops some. The table shows about 63,000 clones, with roughly two thirds occurring only once. The CDR3 covers 15 residues. These data are taken from a study of cytomegalovirus exposure and HLA in healthy donors. Study overall: There were about 85 million unique TCRs (from HLA-typed donors) in an early data release.

Whole-study findings and limits: In an earlier analysis, productive rearrangement rates for most beta V segments clustered near 87% or 30%.

The sample taken for sequencing was PBMCs. The origin of this receptor is a middle-aged man in good health and CMV-seronegative. The chain carries TRBV21-1 and TRBJ1-1. TRBV21-1 is shown as a pseudogene. This CDR3 reads CASSDREALNTEAFF. The DNA of the CDR3 is TGTGCCAGCAGTGATCGGGAGGCGTTGAACACTGAAGCTTTCTTT.